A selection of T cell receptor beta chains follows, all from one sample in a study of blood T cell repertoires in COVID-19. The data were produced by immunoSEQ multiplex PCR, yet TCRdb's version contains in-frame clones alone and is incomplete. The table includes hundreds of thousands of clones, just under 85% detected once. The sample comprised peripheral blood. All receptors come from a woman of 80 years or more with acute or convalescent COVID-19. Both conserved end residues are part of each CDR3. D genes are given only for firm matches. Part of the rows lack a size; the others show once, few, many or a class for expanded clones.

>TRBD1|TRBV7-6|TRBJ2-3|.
TGTGCCAGCAGCAACCCCCTCAGGGGGGATACGCAGTATTTT
CASSNPLRGDTQYF
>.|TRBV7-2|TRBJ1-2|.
TGTGCCAGCAGCTTATCTCTCAGTAACTATGGCTACACCTTC
CASSLSLSNYGYTF
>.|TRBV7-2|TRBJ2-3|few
TGTGCCAGCAGCTTAGGTCCGGGGGTAGCAGGTACGCAGTATTTT
CASSLGPGVAGTQYF
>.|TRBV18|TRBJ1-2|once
TGTGCCAGCTCACCCTCACTCGAGGGCTATGGCTACACCTTC
CASSPSLEGYGYTF
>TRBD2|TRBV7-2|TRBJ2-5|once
TGTGCCAGCAGCTTAGGTTGGCGGGGGGGCCAAGAGACCCAGTACTTC
CASSLGWRGGQETQYF
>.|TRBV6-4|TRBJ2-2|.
TGTGCCAGCAGTGACTCGGAGAGTCGGGAGCTGTTTTTT
CASSDSESRELFF
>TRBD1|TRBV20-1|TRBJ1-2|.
TGCAGTGCACGGGACAGCTATGGCTACACCTTC
CSARDSYGYTF
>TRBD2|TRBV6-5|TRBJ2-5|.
TGTGCCAGCAGTTACTCGACTAGCGGGGGGGCAGAGACCCAGTACTTC
CASSYSTSGGAETQYF
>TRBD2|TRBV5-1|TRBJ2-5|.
TGCGCCAGCAGCTTGTCGGCTAGCGGGGGCCAAGAGACCCAGTACTTC
CASSLSASGGQETQYF
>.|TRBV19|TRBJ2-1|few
TGTGCCAGTAGTATAGCAGACAGTCGTACCTACAATGAGCAGTTCTTC
CASSIADSRTYNEQFF
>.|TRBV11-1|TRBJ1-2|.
TGTGCCAGCAGCTTTACGGACAGCTCCTATGGCTACACCTTC
CASSFTDSSYGYTF
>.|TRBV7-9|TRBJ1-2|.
TGTGCCAGCACCCCACGGGACAACGTACTCTATGGCTACACCTTC
CASTPRDNVLYGYTF
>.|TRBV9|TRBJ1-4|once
TGTGCCAGCAGCGTAACCACAGGGACCACTAATGAAAAACTGTTTTTT
CASSVTTGTTNEKLFF
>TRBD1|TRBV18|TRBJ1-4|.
TGTGCCAGCGCCTGGACAGGGGGGAAGTCTAATGAAAAACTGTTTTTT
CASAWTGGKSNEKLFF
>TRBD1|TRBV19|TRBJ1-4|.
TGTGCCAGTAAGGACAGGCCGGCCACTTTTAATGAAAAACTGTTTTTT
CASKDRPATFNEKLFF